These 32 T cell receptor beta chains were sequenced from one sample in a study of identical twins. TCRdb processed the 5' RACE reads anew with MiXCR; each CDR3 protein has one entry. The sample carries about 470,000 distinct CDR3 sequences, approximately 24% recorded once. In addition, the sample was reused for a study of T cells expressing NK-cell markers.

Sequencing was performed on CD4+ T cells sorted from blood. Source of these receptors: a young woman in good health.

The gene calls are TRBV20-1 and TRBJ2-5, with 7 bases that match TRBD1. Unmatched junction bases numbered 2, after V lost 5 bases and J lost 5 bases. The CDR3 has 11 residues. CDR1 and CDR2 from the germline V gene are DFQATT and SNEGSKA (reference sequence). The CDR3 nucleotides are TGCAGTGCTGAGGACAGGGAGACCCAGTACTTC. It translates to CSAEDRETQYF.

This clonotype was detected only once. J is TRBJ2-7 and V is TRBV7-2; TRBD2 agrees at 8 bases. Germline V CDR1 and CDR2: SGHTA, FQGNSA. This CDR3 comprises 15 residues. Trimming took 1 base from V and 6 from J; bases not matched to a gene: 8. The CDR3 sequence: CASSLVERGRGEQYF. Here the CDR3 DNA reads TGTGCCAGCAGCTTAGTTGAGCGGGGGCGAGGCGAGCAGTACTTC.

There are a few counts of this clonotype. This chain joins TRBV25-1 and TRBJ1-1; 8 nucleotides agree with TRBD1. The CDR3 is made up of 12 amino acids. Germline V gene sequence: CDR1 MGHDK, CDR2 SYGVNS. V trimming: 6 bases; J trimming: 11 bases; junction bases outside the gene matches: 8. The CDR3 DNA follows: TGTGCCAGCAGGGGACAGGACCTGAAGGCTTTCTTT. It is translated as CASRGQDLKAFF.

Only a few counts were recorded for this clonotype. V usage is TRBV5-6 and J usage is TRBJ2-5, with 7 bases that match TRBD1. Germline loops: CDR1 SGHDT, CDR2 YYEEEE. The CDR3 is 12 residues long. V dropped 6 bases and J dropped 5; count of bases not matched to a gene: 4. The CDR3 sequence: CASTGTEETQYF. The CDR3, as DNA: TGTGCCAGCACCGGGACAGAGGAGACCCAGTACTTC.

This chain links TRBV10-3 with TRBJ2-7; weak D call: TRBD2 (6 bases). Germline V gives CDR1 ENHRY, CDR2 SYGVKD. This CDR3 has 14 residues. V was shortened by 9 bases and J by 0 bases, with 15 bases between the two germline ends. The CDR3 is CAIRTTPTSYEQYF. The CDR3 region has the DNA TGTGCCATTAGGACTACTCCGACCTCCTACGAGCAGTACTTC.

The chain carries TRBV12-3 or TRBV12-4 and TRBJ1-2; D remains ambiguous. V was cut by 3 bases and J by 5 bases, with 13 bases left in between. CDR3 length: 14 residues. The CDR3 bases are TGTGCCAGCAGTTTTGGGCAGCAACCTTATGGCTACACCTTC. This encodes CASSFGQQPYGYTF.

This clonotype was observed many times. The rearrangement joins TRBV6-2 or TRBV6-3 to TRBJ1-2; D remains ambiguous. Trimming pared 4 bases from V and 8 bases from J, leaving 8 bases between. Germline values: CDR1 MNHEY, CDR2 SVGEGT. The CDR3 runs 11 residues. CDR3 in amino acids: CASSSSGGYTF. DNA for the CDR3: TGTGCCAGCAGTTCCAGTGGCGGCTACACCTTC.

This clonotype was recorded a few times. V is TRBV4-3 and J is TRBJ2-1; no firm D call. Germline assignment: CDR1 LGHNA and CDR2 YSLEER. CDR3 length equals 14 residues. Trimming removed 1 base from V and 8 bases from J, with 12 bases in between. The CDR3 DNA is TGCGCCAGCAGCCAAGCCCTCTACCGCGATGAGCAGTTCTTC. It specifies CASSQALYRDEQFF.

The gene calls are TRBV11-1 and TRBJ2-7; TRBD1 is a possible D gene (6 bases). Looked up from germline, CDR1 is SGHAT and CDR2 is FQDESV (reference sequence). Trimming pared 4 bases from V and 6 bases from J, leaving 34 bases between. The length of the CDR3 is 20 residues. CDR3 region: CASSSGLPGQRVGMGTEQYF. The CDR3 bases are TGTGCCAGCAGCTCCGGCCTCCCGGGACAAAGGGTGGGCATGGGGACCGAGCAGTACTTC. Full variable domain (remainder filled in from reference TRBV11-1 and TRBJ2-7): EAEVAQSPRYKITEKSQAVAFWCDPISGHATLYWYRQILGQGPELLVQFQDESVVDDSQLPKDRFSAERLKGVDSTLKIQPAELGDSAMYLCASSSGLPGQRVGMGTEQYFGPGTRLTVT.

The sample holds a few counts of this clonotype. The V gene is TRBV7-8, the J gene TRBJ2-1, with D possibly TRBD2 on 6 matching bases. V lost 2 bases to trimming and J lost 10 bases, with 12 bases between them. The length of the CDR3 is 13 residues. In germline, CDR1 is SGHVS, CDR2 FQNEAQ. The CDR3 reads CASSLSREREQFF. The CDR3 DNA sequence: TGTGCCAGCAGCTTATCCCGGGAGAGAGAGCAGTTCTTC.

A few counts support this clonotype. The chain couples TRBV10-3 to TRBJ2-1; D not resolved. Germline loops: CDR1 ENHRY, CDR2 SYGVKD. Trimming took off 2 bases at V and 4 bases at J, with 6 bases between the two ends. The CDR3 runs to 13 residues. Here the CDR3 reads CAISEDGYNEQFF. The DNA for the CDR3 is TGTGCCATCAGTGAGGACGGGTACAATGAGCAGTTCTTC.

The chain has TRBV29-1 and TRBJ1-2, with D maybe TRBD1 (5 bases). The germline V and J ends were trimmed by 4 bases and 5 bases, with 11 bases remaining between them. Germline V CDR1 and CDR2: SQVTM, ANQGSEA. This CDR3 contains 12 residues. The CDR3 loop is CSVGGREYGYTF. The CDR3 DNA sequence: TGCAGCGTTGGTGGCAGGGAATATGGCTACACCTTC.

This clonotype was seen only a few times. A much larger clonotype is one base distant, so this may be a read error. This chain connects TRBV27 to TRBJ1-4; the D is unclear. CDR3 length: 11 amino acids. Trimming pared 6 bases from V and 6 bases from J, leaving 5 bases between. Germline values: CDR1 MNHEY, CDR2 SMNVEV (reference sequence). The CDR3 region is CASSYDEKLFF. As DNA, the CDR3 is TGTGCCAGCAGCTACGATGAAAAACTGTTTTTT.

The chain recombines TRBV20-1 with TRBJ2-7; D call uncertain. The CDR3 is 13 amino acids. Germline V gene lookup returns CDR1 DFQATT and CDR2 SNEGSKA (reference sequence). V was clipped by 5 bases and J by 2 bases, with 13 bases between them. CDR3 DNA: TGCAGTGCTGGTAGTAGCCCCACCTACGAGCAGTACTTC. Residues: CSAGSSPTYEQYF.

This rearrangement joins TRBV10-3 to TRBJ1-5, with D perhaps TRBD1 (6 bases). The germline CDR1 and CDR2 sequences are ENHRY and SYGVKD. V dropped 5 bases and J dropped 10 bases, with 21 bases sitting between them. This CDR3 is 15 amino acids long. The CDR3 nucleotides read TGTGCCATCAGTAGAGGGGGGCAGAGCCAGGCTCCCCAGCATTTT. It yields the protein CAISRGGQSQAPQHF.

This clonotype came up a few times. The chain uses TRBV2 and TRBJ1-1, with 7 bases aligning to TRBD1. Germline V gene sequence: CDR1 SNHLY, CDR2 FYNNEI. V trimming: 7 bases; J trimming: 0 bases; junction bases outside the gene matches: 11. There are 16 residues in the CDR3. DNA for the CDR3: TGTGCCAGCATCTTAAGGGGGCTTCTGATGAACACTGAAGCTTTCTTT. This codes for CASILRGLLMNTEAFF.

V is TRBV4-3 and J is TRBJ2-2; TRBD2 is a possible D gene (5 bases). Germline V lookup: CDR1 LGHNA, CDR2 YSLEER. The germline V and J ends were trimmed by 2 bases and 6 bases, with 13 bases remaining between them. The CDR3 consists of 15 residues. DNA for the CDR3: TGCGCCAGCAGCCAAACCCGGACTGGTTCCGGGGAGCTGTTTTTT. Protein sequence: CASSQTRTGSGELFF.

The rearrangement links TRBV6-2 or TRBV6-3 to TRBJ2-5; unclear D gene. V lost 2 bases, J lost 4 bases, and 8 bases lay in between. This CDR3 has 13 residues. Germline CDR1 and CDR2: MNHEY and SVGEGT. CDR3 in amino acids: CASSYNRRETQYF. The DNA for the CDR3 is TGTGCCAGCAGTTACAACCGAAGAGAGACCCAGTACTTC.

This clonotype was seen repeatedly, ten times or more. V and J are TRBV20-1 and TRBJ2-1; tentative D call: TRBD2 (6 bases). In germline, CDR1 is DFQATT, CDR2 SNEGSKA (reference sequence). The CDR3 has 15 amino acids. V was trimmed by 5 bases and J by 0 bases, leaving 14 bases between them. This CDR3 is CSAGSGRSSYNEQFF. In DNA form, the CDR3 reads TGCAGTGCTGGTAGCGGCAGAAGCTCCTACAATGAGCAGTTCTTC.

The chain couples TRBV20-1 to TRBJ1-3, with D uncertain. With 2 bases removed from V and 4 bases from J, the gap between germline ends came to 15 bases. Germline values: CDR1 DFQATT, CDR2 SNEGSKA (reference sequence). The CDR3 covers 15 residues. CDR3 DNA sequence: TGCAGTGCTAGAAGAACAGCCACCGGGGGAAACACCATATATTTT. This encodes CSARRTATGGNTIYF.

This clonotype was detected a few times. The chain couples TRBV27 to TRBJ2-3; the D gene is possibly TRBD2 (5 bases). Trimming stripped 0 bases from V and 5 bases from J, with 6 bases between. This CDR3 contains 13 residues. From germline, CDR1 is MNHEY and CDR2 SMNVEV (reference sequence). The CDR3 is CASSLSGEDTQYF. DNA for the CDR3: TGTGCCAGCAGTTTATCCGGGGAAGATACGCAGTATTTT.

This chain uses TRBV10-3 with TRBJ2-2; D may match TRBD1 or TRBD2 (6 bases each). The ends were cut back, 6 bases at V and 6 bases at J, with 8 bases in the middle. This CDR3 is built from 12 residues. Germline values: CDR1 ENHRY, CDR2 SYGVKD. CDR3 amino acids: CAIRRGAGELFF. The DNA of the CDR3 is TGTGCCATCAGGAGGGGGGCCGGGGAGCTGTTTTTT.

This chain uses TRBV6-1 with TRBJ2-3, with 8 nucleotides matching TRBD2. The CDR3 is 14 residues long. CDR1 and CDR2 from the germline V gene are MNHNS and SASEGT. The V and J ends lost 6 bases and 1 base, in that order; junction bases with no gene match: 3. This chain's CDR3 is CASRSTSGTDTQYF. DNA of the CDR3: TGTGCCAGCAGATCGACTAGCGGCACAGATACGCAGTATTTT.

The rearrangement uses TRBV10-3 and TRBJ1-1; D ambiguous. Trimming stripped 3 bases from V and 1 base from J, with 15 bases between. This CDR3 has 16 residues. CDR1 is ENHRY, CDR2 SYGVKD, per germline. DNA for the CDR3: TGTGCCATCAGTGACTGGGGAGATTACGGGAACACTGAAGCTTTCTTT. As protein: CAISDWGDYGNTEAFF.

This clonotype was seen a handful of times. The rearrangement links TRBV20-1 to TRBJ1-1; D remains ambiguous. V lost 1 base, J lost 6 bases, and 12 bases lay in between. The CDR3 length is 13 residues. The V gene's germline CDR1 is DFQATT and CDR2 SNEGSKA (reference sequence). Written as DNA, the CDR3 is TGCAGTGCTAGAGTCCGTCTTGGCGCTGAAGCTTTCTTT. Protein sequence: CSARVRLGAEAFF.

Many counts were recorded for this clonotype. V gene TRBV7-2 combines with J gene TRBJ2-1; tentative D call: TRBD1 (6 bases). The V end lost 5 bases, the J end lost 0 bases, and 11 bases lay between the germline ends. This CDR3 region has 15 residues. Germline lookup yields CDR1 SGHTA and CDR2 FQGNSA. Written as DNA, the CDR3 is TGTGCCAGCAGCCCAGACAGGAGCTCCTACAATGAGCAGTTCTTC. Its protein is CASSPDRSSYNEQFF.

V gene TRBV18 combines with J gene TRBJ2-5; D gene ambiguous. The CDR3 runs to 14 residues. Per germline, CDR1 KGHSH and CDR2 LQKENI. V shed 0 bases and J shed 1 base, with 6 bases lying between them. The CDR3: CASSPPGSQETQYF. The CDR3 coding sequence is TGTGCCAGCTCACCACCGGGATCCCAAGAGACCCAGTACTTC.

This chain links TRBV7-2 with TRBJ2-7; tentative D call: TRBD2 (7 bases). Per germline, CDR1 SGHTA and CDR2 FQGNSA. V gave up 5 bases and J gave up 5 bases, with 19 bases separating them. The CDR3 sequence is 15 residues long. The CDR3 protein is CASSELGAGAHEQYF. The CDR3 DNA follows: TGTGCCAGCAGCGAACTGGGGGCGGGAGCCCACGAGCAGTACTTC.

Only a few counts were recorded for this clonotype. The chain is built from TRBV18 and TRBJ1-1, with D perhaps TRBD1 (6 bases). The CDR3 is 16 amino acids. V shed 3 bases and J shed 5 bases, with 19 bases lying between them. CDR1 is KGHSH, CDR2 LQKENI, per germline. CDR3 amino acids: CASSPSGGTRGTEAFF. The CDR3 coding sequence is TGTGCCAGCTCACCGAGCGGGGGCACCAGAGGGACTGAAGCTTTCTTT.

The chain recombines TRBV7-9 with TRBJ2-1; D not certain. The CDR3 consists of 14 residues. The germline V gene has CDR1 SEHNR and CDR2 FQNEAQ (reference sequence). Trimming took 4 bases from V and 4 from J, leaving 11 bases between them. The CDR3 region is CASSSQRLYNEQFF. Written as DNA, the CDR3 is TGTGCCAGCAGCTCCCAACGGTTGTACAATGAGCAGTTCTTC.

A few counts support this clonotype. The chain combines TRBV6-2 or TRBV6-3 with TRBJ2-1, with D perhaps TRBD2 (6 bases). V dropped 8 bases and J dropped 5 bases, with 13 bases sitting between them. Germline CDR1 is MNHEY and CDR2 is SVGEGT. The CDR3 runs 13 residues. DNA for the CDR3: TGTGCCAGCTTTGGGGGACTTGACAATGAGCAGTTCTTC. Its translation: CASFGGLDNEQFF.

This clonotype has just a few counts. The CDR3 sequence: CASSREVVEAFF. The CDR3 nucleotides read TGTGCCTCTTCCAGGGAGGTGGTTGAAGCTTTCTTT. The rearrangement uses TRBV12-5 and TRBJ1-1, with D possibly being TRBD1 (5 bases). Germline lookup yields CDR1 LGHNT and CDR2 FRNRAP. The CDR3 extends over 12 amino acids.